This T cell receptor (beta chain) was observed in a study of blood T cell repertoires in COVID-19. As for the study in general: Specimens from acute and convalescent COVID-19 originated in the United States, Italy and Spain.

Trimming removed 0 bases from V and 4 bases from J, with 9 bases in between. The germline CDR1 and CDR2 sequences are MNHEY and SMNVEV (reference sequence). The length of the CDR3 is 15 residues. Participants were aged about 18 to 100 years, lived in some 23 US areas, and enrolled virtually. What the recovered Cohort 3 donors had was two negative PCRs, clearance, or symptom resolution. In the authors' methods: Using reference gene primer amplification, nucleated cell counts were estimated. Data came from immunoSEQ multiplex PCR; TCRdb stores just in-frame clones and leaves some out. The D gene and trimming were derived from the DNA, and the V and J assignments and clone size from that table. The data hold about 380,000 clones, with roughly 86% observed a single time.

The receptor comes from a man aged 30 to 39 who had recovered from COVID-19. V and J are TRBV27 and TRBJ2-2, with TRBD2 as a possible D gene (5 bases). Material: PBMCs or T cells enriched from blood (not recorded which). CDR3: CASSLSEVLTGELFF. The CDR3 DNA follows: TGTGCCAGCAGTTTATCGGAGGTCCTCACCGGGGAGCTGTTTTTT.